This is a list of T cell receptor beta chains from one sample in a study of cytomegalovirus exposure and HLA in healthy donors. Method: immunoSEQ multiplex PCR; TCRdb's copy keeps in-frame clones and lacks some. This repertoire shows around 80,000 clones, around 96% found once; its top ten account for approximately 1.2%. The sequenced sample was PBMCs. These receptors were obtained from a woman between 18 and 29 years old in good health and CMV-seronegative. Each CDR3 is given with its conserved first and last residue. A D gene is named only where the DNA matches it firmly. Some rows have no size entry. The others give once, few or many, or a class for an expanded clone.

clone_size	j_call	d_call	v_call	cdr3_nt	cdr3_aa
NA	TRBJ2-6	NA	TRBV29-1	TGCAGCGTCATGAGGGCTGGGGCCAACGTCCTGACTTTC	CSVMRAGANVLTF
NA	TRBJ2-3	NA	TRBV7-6	TGTGCCAGCAGCTTTTCGTCCACAGATACGCAGTATTTT	CASSFSSTDTQYF
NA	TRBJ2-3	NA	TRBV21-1	TGTGCCAGCAGCAAAGTAAGGGGGTTCACAGATACGCAGTATTTT	CASSKVRGFTDTQYF
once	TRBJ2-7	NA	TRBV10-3	TGTGCCATCAGTGAACGGGACACTTCCTACGAGCAGTACTTC	CAISERDTSYEQYF
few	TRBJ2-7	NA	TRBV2	TGTGCCAGCAGTGAAGGGACTTACGAGCAGTACTTC	CASSEGTYEQYF
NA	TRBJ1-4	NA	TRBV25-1	TGTGCCAGCAGTGAATACAGGGTCGGAGATGAAAAACTGTTTTTT	CASSEYRVGDEKLFF
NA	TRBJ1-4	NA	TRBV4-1	TGCGCCAGCAGCCAAGACGGGGGTGCCAGACTTAATGAAAAACTGTTTTTT	CASSQDGGARLNEKLFF
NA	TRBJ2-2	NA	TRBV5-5	TGTGCCAGCAGGGAGAGGCTAGTCACCGGGGAGCTGTTTTTT	CASRERLVTGELFF
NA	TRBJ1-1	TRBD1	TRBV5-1	TGCGCCAGCAGCTTGGGGACAGGTATACTGAACACTGAAGCTTTCTTT	CASSLGTGILNTEAFF
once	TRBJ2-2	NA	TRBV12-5	TGTGCTAGTGGCCTAATTAGCAGGGGTGTCGGGGAGCTGTTTTTT	CASGLISRGVGELFF
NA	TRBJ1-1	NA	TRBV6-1	TGTGCCAGCAGTGAAGGAGGGCTAACCGAGGAAGCTTTCTTT	CASSEGGLTEEAFF
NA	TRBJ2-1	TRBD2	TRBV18	TGTGCCAGCTCACCAGAACGGACTAGGGATTATGAGCAGTTCTTC	CASSPERTRDYEQFF
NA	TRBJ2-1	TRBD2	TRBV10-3	TGTGCCATCAAAGAGCGGGAGAGGTACAATGAGCAGTTCTTC	CAIKERERYNEQFF
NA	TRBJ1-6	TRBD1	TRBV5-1	TGCGCCAGCAGCTTAGTCCGGGACAGATTTAATTCACCCCTCCACTTT	CASSLVRDRFNSPLHF
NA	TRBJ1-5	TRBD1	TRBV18	TGTGCCAGCTCACCACGGACAGGAACGGGGAATCAGCCCCAGCATTTT	CASSPRTGTGNQPQHF
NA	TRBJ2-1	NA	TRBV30	TGTGCCTGGATTAACAATGAGCAGTTCTTC	CAWINNEQFF
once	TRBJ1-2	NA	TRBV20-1	TGCAGTGCTCCCGCCGCCGTCGGGTACACCTTC	CSAPAAVGYTF
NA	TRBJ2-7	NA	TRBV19	TGTGCCAGTAGTAAGACTGAGTTCGAGACGTCCGAGCAGTACTTC	CASSKTEFETSEQYF
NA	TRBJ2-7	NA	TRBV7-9	TGTGCCAGCAGCTTAGGTGGATGGGGGGAGAGCCTTAGCTCCTACGAGCAGTACTTC	CASSLGGWGESLSSYEQYF
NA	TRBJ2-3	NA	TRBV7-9	TGTGCCAGCAGCCACTCGAATTTTCACACAGATACGCAGTATTTT	CASSHSNFHTDTQYF
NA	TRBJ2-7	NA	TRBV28	TGTGCCAGCAGTTCTTATGTATACGGGACAGGGGACCTAGCGGGGATATTC	CASSSYVYGTGDLAGIF
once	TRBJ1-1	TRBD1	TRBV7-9	TGTGCCAGCAGCCCGCTACAGGGGATAAACACTGAAGCTTTCTTT	CASSPLQGINTEAFF
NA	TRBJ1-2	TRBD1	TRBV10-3	TGTGCCATCAGGGGACAGGGGACTAACGATGGCTACACCTTC	CAIRGQGTNDGYTF
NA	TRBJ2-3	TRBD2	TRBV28	TGTGCCAGCAGTTTAATCGGACTAGCGGGGGTCCCGTATACGCAGTATTTT	CASSLIGLAGVPYTQYF
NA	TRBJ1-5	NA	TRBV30	TGTGCCTGGAGTGGAGACAGCAACAATCAGCCCCAGCATTTT	CAWSGDSNNQPQHF
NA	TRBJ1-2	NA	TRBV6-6	TGTGCCAGCAGTTACTCCACAGATGGCTACACCTTC	CASSYSTDGYTF
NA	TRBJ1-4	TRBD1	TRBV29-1	TGCAGCGTTTTCCTATCGGACAGGGGGTGGTTTTTT	CSVFLSDRGWFF
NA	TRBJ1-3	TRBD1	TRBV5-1	TGCGCCAGCAGCGCGGGACAGGCCTTCGGAAACACCATATATTTT	CASSAGQAFGNTIYF
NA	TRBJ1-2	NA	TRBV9	TGTGCCAGCAGCGAGCCCCTCGGCGGTGGCTACACCTTC	CASSEPLGGGYTF
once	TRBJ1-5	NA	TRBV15	TGTGCCACCAGCAAAGACCCATTTGGACAGCGGCCCCAGCATTTT	CATSKDPFGQRPQHF
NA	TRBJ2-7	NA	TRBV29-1	TGCAGCGTTGAAGATCAGAAATACGAGCAGTACTTC	CSVEDQKYEQYF
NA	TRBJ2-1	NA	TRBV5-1	TGCGCCAGCAGCTTGGAGAGGGACTCCTACAATGAGCAGTTCTTC	CASSLERDSYNEQFF
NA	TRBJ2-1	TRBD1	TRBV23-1	TGCGCCAGCAGTCATCCCACAGGGGAAAAGGTCTACAATGAGCAGTTCTTC	CASSHPTGEKVYNEQFF
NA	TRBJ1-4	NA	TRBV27	TGTGCCAGCAGTTTCACCACCACACAGGGTCAATTGTATGAAAAACTGTTTTTT	CASSFTTTQGQLYEKLFF
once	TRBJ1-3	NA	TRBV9	TGTGCCAGCAGCCTAACTGTTTTGAACACCATATATTTT	CASSLTVLNTIYF
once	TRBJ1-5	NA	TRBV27	TGTGCCAGCGGCCTGGGAGGGACTTATAGCAATCAGCCCCAGCATTTT	CASGLGGTYSNQPQHF
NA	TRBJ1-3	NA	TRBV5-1	TGCGCCGGCTTTTCGGCACAGGGAAACACCATATATTTT	CAGFSAQGNTIYF